Following are 16 T cell receptor beta chains from one sample sequenced in a study of CD8 T cells in Susac syndrome. Reverse transcription of about 0.5 to 1 ug RNA was carried out with random hexamers. TCRdb re-derived calls from the immunoSEQ multiplex PCR reads in MiXCR, one entry per CDR3 protein. This sample carries about 90,000 distinct CDR3 sequences, roughly 91% of them seen once, and the ten largest clones take 0.32%. The sequencing input was CD8+ T cells from PBMCs. The receptor source for this set is a human donor in good health.

The chain combines TRBV27 with TRBJ2-7; D is uncertain. This CDR3 comprises 15 residues. The V and J ends lost 3 bases and 3 bases respectively, with 15 bases between them. Germline V gives CDR1 MNHEY, CDR2 SMNVEV (reference sequence). This CDR3 reads CASSFEDTQGYEQYF. CDR3 sequence (DNA): TGTGCCAGCAGTTTTGAAGACACCCAAGGCTACGAGCAGTACTTC.

The chain is built from TRBV5-5 and TRBJ1-1, with TRBD1 matching over 9 bases. Germline V lookup: CDR1 SGHKS, CDR2 YYEKEE (reference sequence). The CDR3 has 14 amino acids. The V and J ends lost 0 bases and 7 bases, in that order; junction bases with no gene match: 4. The CDR3 DNA sequence: TGTGCCAGCAGCTTGGACACAGGGGGCTTTGAAGCTTTCTTT. Amino acids: CASSLDTGGFEAFF.

This chain joins TRBV3-1 and TRBJ2-7; TRBD1 might be the D (5 bases). This CDR3 has 14 residues. CDR1 is LGHDT, CDR2 YNNKEL, per germline (reference sequence). V gave up 3 bases and J gave up 2 bases, with 11 bases separating them. For the CDR3, the DNA is TGTGCCAGCAGCCATCAAGGGGTTGCCTACGAGCAGTACTTC. Encoded protein: CASSHQGVAYEQYF.

A few counts support this clonotype. The chain uses TRBV29-1 and TRBJ1-1; no clear D gene. The V gene's germline CDR1 is SQVTM and CDR2 ANQGSEA. CDR3 size: 11 residues. V was cut by 5 bases and J by 2 bases, with 6 bases left in between. The CDR3 bases are TGCAGCGTTTTGGGTAACACTGAAGCTTTCTTT. Protein sequence: CSVLGNTEAFF.

J is TRBJ1-2 and V is TRBV5-4; D remains ambiguous. CDR3 length equals 11 residues. With 5 bases removed from V and 9 bases from J, the gap between germline ends came to 11 bases. Per germline, CDR1 SGHNT and CDR2 YYREEE (reference sequence). CDR3 DNA: TGTGCCAGCAGGCGAGGAAACAGCTACACCTTC. It codes for CASRRGNSYTF.

The genes are TRBV2 and TRBJ1-5, with D uncertain. V lost 4 bases and J 4 bases, leaving 11 bases between the germline ends. There are 14 residues in the CDR3. CDR1 is SNHLY and CDR2 is FYNNEI in the germline V gene. The CDR3, as DNA: TGTGCCAGCAGTGGAGGAGGGCAGAATCAGCCCCAGCATTTT. It is translated as CASSGGGQNQPQHF.

V gene TRBV4-1 combines with J gene TRBJ1-2; D may be TRBD1 (5 bases). V gave up 2 bases and J gave up 3 bases, with 13 bases separating them. The length of the CDR3 is 15 residues. CDR1 is MGHRA, CDR2 YSYEKL, per germline. The DNA of the CDR3 is TGCGCCAGCAGCCAAACTGGGACGGACCACTATGGCTACACCTTC. It is translated as CASSQTGTDHYGYTF.

The chain is built from TRBV10-1 and TRBJ2-5; weak D call: TRBD1 (6 bases). Trimming shortened V by 0 bases and J by 5 bases, and 13 bases separated the two germline ends. The CDR3 runs 15 residues. Germline CDR1 WNHNN, CDR2 SYGVQD (reference sequence). CDR3 amino acids: CASSESQGTGETQYF. The CDR3 bases are TGCGCCAGCAGTGAGTCGCAGGGGACGGGGGAGACCCAGTACTTC.

This rearrangement joins TRBV4-1 to TRBJ2-7; 12 bases are shared with TRBD2. The germline gives CDR1 MGHRA, CDR2 YSYEKL. The CDR3 has 16 residues. Losses at the gene ends were 3 bases for V and 3 bases for J; bases not matched to a gene: 6. The CDR3 sequence is CASSHRTSGDIYEQYF. CDR3 in DNA: TGCGCCAGCAGCCATAGGACTAGCGGGGACATCTACGAGCAGTACTTC.

The V gene is TRBV5-4, the J gene TRBJ2-2; maybe TRBD1 (5 bases). The germline V gene encodes CDR1 SGHNT and CDR2 YYREEE (reference sequence). V was shortened by 4 bases and J by 4 bases, with 14 bases between the two germline ends. This CDR3 is 15 amino acids long. CDR3 nucleotide sequence: TGTGCCAGCAGCCCTAGGGGTTATGGCACCGGGGAGCTGTTTTTT. Translating it yields CASSPRGYGTGELFF.

The chain has TRBV19 and TRBJ1-1; D might be TRBD1 (6 bases). V lost 9 bases, J lost 1 base, and 21 bases lay in between. Germline V gene data show CDR1 as LNHDA and CDR2 as SQIVND (reference sequence). This CDR3 has 16 residues. The CDR3 DNA reads TGTGCCAGCTCCTGGACGGTTGGGGGCAGGAACACTGAAGCTTTCTTT. Amino acids: CASSWTVGGRNTEAFF.

The chain employs TRBV14 and TRBJ2-1; D is unresolved. V was shortened by 1 base and J by 5 bases, with 15 bases between the two germline ends. Germline CDR1 SGHDN, CDR2 FVKESK. The CDR3 is 16 residues long. The CDR3 DNA follows: TGTGCCAGCAGCCAAGGAGCTGGACGGATCGACAATGAGCAGTTCTTC. Its protein product is CASSQGAGRIDNEQFF.

The chain carries TRBV5-4 and TRBJ2-3, with D perhaps matching TRBD2 (5 bases). Trimming removed 5 bases from V and 0 bases from J, with 13 bases in between. CDR3 length: 15 amino acids. Looked up from germline, CDR1 is SGHNT and CDR2 is YYREEE (reference sequence). The CDR3, as DNA: TGTGCCAGCAGTTTTAGCGTCGCTAGCACAGATACGCAGTATTTT. Amino acids: CASSFSVASTDTQYF.

The chain carries TRBV5-6 and TRBJ2-7; 12 bases align to TRBD2. Germline-derived CDR1 and CDR2 are SGHDT and YYEEEE. The CDR3 length is 14 residues. J gave up 3 bases and V 4 bases, and 2 bases lay outside the gene matches. CDR3 DNA: TGTGCCAGCAGCCCACTAGCGGGGGGCTACGAGCAGTACTTC. This encodes CASSPLAGGYEQYF.

The chain employs TRBV11-2 and TRBJ2-1; 8 nucleotides agree with TRBD2. The germline V gene has CDR1 SGHAT and CDR2 FQNNGV. Germline trimming cut 2 bases from V and 7 bases from J; bases unmatched to any gene: 4. CDR3 size: 14 residues. The CDR3, as DNA: TGTGCCAGCAGCTTAATCGGGGGGGTAAATGAGCAGTTCTTC. This sequence encodes CASSLIGGVNEQFF.

The J gene is TRBJ2-5, the V gene TRBV5-1, with D unresolved. The CDR3 contains 15 residues. Per germline, CDR1 SGHRS and CDR2 YFSETQ. V lost 4 bases and J 3 bases, leaving 16 bases between the germline ends. The CDR3 here is CASSLATDLEETQYF. The CDR3 coding sequence is TGCGCCAGCAGCCTGGCGACGGATTTAGAAGAGACCCAGTACTTC.